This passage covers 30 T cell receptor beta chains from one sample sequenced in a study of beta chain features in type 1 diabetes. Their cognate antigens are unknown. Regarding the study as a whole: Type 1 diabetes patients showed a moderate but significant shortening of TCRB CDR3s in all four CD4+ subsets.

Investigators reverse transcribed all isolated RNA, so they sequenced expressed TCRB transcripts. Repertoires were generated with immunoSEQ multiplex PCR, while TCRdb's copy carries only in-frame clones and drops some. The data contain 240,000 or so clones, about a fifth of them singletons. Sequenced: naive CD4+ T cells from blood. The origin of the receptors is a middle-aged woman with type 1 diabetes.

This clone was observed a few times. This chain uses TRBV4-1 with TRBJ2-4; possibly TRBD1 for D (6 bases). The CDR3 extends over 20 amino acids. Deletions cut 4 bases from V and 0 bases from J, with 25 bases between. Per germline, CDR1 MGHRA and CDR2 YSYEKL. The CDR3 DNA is TGCGCCAGCAGCCCCGCCCGGCGACAGGTCCTCTCCGAAGCCAAAAACATTCAGTACTTC. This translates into CASSPARRQVLSEAKNIQYF.

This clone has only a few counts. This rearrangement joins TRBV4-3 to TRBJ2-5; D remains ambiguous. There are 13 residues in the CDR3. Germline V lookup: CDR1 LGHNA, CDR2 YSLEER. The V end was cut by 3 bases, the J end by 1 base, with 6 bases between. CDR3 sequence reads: CASSHTTQETQYF. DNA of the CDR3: TGCGCCAGCAGCCATACTACCCAAGAGACCCAGTACTTC.

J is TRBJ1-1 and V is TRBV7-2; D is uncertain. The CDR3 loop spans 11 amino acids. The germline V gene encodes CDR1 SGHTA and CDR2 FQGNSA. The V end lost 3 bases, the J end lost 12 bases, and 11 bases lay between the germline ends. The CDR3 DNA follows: TGTGCCAGCAGCTTTGGTGCAGCGCCTTTCTTT. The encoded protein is CASSFGAAPFF.

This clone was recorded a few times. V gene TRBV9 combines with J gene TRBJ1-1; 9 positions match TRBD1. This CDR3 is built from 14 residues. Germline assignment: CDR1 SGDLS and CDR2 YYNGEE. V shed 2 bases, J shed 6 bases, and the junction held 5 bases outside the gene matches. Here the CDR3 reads CASSVGDRAPEAFF. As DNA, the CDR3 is TGTGCCAGCAGCGTTGGGGACAGGGCCCCTGAAGCTTTCTTT.

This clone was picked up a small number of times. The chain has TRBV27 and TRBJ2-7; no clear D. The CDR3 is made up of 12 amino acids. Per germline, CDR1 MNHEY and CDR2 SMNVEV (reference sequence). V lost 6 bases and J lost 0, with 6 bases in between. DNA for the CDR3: TGTGCCAGCAGAAGCAACTCCTACGAGCAGTACTTC. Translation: CASRSNSYEQYF.

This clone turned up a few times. The CDR3 protein is CASSQGTGVQPQHF. The CDR3 DNA reads TGCGCCAGCAGCCAAGGGACAGGGGTTCAGCCCCAGCATTTT. The rearrangement joins TRBV4-3 to TRBJ1-5, with 9 bases identical to TRBD1. This CDR3 spans 14 amino acids. Per germline, CDR1 LGHNA and CDR2 YSLEER. The ends lost 1 base at V and 6 bases at J; junction bases unmatched: 1.

CDR3 sequence (DNA): TGTGCCACCAGCGGACAGGGAGGAGTCGCCTACGAGCAGTACTTC. Amino acids: CATSGQGGVAYEQYF. The rearrangement links TRBV15 to TRBJ2-7; TRBD1 agrees at 8 bases. CDR1 and CDR2 from the germline V gene are LNHNV and YYDKDF (reference sequence). This CDR3 region has 15 residues. V trimming: 5 bases; J trimming: 2 bases; junction bases outside the gene matches: 8.

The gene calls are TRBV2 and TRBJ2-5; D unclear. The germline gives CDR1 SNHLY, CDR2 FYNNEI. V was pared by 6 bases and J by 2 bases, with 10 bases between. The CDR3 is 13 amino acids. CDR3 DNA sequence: TGTGCCAGCAGACCGACCGGGCAAGAGACCCAGTACTTC. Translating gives CASRPTGQETQYF.

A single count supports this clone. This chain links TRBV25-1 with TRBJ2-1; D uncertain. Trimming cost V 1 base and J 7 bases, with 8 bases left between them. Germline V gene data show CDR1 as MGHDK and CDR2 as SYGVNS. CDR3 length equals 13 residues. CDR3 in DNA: TGTGCCAGCAGTGAATGGTATGAGAATGAGCAGTTCTTC. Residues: CASSEWYENEQFF.

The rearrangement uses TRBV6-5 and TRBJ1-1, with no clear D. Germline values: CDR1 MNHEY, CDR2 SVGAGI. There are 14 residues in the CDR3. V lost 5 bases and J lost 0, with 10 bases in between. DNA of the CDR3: TGTGCCAGCAGTAGAGCGGGGTTGAACACTGAAGCTTTCTTT. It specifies CASSRAGLNTEAFF.

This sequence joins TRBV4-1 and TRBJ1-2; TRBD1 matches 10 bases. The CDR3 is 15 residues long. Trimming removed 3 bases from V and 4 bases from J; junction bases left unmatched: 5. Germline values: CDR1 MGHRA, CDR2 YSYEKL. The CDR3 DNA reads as TGCGCCAGCAGCCAGGACAGGGGGTCTTTCTATGGCTACACCTTC. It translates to CASSQDRGSFYGYTF.

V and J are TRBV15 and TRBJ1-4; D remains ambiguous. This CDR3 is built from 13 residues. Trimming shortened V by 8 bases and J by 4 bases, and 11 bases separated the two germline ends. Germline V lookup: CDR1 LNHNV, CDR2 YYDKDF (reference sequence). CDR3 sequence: CATARDFNEKLFF. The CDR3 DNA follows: TGTGCCACCGCCCGAGACTTTAATGAAAAACTGTTTTTT.

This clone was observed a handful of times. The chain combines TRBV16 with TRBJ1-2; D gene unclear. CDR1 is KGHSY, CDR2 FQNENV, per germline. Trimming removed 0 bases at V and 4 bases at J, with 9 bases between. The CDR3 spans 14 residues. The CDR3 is CASSQSRILYGYTF. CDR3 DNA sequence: TGTGCCAGCAGCCAATCGAGGATCCTCTATGGCTACACCTTC.

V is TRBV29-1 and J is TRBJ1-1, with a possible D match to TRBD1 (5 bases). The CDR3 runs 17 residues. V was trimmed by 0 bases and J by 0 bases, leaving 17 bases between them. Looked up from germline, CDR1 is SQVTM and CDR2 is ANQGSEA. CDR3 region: CSVEDRGGVGVNTEAFF. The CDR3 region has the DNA TGCAGCGTTGAAGATCGTGGAGGGGTGGGGGTGAACACTGAAGCTTTCTTT. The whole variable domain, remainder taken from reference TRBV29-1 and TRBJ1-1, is SAVISQKPSRDICQRGTSLTIQCQVDSQVTMMFWYRQQPGQSLTLIATANQGSEATYESGFVIDKFPISRPNLTFSTLTVSNMSPEDSSIYLCSVEDRGGVGVNTEAFFGQGTRLTVV.

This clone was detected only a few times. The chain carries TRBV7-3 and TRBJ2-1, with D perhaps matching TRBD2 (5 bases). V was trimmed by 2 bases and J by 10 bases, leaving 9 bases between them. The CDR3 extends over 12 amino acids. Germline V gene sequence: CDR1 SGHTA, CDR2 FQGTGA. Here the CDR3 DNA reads TGTGCCAGCAGCTTAGACTATACAGAGCAGTTCTTC. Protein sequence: CASSLDYTEQFF.

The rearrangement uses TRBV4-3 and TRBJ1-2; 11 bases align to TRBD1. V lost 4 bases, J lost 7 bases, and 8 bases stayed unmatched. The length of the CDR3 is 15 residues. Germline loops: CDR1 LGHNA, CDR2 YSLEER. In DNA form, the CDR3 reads TGCGCCAGCAGCCCCGTAGGACAGGGGGCAGCTGGCTACACCTTC. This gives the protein CASSPVGQGAAGYTF.

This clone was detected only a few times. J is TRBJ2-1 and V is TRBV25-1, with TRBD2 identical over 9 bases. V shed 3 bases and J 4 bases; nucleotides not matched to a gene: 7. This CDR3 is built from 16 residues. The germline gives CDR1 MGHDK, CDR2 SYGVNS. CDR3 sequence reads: CASSEKASGTYNEQFF. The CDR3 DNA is TGTGCCAGCAGTGAGAAGGCTAGCGGGACTTACAATGAGCAGTTCTTC. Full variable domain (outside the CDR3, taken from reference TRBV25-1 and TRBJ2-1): EADIYQTPRYLVIGTGKKITLECSQTMGHDKMYWYQQDPGMELHLIHYSYGVNSTEKGDLSSESTVSRIRTEHFPLTLESARPSHTSQYLCASSEKASGTYNEQFFGPGTRLTVL.

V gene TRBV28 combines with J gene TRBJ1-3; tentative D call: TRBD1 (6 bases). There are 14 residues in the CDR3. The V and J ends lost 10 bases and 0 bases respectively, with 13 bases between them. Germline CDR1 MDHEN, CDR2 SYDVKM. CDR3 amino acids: CATQGPGSGNTIYF. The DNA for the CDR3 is TGTGCCACCCAGGGGCCCGGCTCTGGAAACACCATATATTTT.

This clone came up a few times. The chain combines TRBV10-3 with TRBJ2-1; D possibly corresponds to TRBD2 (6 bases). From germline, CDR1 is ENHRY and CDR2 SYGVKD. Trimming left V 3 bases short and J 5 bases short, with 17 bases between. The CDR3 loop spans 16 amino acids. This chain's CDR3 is CAISDPRGGADNEQFF. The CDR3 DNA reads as TGTGCCATCAGTGACCCTCGAGGAGGGGCCGACAATGAGCAGTTCTTC.

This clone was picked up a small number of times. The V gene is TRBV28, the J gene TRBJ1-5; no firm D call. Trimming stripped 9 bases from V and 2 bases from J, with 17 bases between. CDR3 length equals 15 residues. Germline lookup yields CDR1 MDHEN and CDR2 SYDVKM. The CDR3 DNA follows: TGTGCCAGTTCTTTTCTGGGCTTGGGCAATCAGCCCCAGCATTTT. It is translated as CASSFLGLGNQPQHF.

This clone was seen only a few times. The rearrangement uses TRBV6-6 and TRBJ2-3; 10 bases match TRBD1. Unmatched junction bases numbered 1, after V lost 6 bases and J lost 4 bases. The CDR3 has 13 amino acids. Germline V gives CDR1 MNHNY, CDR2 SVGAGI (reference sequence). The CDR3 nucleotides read TGTGCCAGCAGCGGGACAGGGGCAGATACGCAGTATTTT. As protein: CASSGTGADTQYF.

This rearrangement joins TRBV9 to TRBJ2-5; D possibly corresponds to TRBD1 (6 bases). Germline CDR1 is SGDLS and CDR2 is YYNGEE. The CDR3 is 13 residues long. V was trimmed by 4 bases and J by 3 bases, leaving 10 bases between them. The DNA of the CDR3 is TGTGCCAGCAGCAGGGGGTTGGAAGAGACCCAGTACTTC. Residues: CASSRGLEETQYF.

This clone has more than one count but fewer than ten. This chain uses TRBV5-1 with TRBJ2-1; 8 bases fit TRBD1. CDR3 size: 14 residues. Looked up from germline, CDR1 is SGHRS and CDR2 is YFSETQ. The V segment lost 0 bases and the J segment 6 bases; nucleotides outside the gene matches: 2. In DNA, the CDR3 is TGCGCCAGCAGCTTGGGTCAGGGGGCCAATGAGCAGTTCTTC. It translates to CASSLGQGANEQFF.

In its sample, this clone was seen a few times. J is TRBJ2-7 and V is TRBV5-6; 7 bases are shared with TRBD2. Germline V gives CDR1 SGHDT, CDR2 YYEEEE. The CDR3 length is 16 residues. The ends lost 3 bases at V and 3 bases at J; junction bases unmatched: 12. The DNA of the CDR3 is TGTGCCAGCAGCTGGGGAGGGAGAATCGAGGACTACGAGCAGTACTTC. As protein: CASSWGGRIEDYEQYF.

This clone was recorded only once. The CDR3 sequence: CASSLDRPGGPSYEQYF. CDR3 sequence (DNA): TGTGCCAGCAGCTTAGATCGACCAGGGGGCCCTTCCTACGAGCAGTACTTC. J is TRBJ2-7 and V is TRBV11-2; 8 nucleotides match TRBD1. This CDR3 spans 17 amino acids. The V and J ends lost 0 bases and 1 base, in that order; junction bases with no gene match: 8. The V gene's germline CDR1 is SGHAT and CDR2 FQNNGV. Drawing the rest from reference TRBV11-2 and TRBJ2-7, the complete variable domain is EAGVAQSPRYKIIEKRQSVAFWCNPISGHATLYWYQQILGQGPKLLIQFQNNGVVDDSQLPKDRFSAERLKGVDSTLKIQPAKLEDSAVYLCASSLDRPGGPSYEQYFGPGTRLTVT.

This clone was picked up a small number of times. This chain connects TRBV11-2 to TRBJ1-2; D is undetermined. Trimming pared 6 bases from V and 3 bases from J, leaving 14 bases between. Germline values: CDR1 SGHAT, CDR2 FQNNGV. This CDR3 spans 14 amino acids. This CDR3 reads CASSLAPIYYGYTF. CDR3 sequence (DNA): TGTGCCAGCAGTCTAGCACCCATCTACTATGGCTACACCTTC.

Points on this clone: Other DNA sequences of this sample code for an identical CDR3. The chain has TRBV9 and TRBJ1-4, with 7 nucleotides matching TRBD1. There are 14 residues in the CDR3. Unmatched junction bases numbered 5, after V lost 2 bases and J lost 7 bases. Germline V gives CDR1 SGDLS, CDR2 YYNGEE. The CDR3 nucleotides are TGTGCCAGCAGCGTTACAGGGGCGGGTGAAAAACTGTTTTTT. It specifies CASSVTGAGEKLFF.

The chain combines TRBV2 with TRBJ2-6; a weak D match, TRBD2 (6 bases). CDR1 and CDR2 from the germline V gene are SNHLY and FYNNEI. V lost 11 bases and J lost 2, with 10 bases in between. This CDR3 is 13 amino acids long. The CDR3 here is CAGGTAGANVLTF. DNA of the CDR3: TGTGCCGGAGGGACGGCTGGGGCCAACGTCCTGACTTTC.

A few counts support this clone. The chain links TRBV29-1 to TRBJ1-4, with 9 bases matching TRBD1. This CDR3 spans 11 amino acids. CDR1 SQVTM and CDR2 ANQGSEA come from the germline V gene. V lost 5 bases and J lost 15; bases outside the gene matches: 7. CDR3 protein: CSVSRGQGMFF. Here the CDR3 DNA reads TGCAGCGTTTCAAGGGGACAGGGAATGTTTTTT.

In DNA, the CDR3 is TGTGCCAGCAGCCAAGACCTGGAGTTCTCCTACGAGCAGTACTTC. Translated, it gives CASSQDLEFSYEQYF. V is TRBV4-2 and J is TRBJ2-7; D is unclear. Trimming stripped 0 bases from V and 0 bases from J, with 9 bases between. Per germline, CDR1 LGHNA and CDR2 YNFKEQ. This CDR3 has 15 residues.